This TCR beta chain was sequenced for a study of blood T cell repertoires in COVID-19. Turning to the study itself: COVID-19 samples, acute and convalescent, were from the United States, Italy and Spain. In each case, the material was cDNA or gDNA derived from T cells, B-cell-depleted T cells, or PBMCs.

Seattle researchers signed up patients amid active infection and tracked them longitudinally. Authors' methods: Amplification from reference gene primers served as the basis for estimated nucleated cell counts. Produced via immunoSEQ multiplex PCR; TCRdb's table is partial and in-frame only. That table furnishes V, J and clone size, whereas the DNA furnished D and trimming. The sample lists some 210,000 clones; roughly 92% were seen once. This receptor was obtained from a man in his 60s with COVID-19, enrolled during active disease. Sequencing input: peripheral blood.

The CDR3, as DNA: TGTGCCAGCAGTGAATGGCTAGCGGGGGGACCCCAAGAGACCCAGTACTTC. Translating gives CASSEWLAGGPQETQYF. This sequence joins TRBV2 and TRBJ2-5; 11 positions agree with TRBD2. Trimming cost V 2 bases and J 1 base; bases outside gene matches: 6. This CDR3 contains 17 residues. Germline CDR1 and CDR2: SNHLY and FYNNEI.